The entry that follows covers one TCR beta chain sequence. Its antigen remains unknown. The sample originates from a study of cytomegalovirus exposure and HLA in healthy donors. Study summary: Ancestry clustering placed about 86% of several hundred genotyped donors in the Caucasian-associated cluster.

Study-level points and caveats: Cytomegalovirus association was assigned to approximately 160 TCR beta chains. Across all donors, roughly uniform sequencing depth was an assumption of the presence/absence analyses.

The PCR used 60 Vbeta and 13 Jbeta primers. Some clones are missing from TCRdb's copy, which holds only in-frame ones; the method was immunoSEQ multiplex PCR. This table has around 92,000 clones, around four fifths appearing once. The germline V gene encodes CDR1 SGHDT and CDR2 YYEEEE. This CDR3 is built from 13 residues. V gave up 6 bases and J gave up 4 bases; unmatched junction bases: 4. Healthy individuals who donated bone marrow served as the donors. The clonotype was recovered from a female donor in good health and CMV-seropositive. This sequence joins TRBV5-6 and TRBJ2-1; 7 bases fit TRBD1. Sequenced: PBMCs. CDR3 sequence: CASTKQGYNEQFF. In DNA form, the CDR3 reads TGTGCCAGCACCAAACAGGGGTACAATGAGCAGTTCTTC. The variable domain in full, completed from reference TRBV5-6 and TRBJ2-1, reads DAGVTQSPTHLIKTRGQQVTLRCSPKSGHDTVSWYQQALGQGPQFIFQYYEEEERQRGNFPDRFSGHQFPNYSSELNVNALLLGDSALYLCASTKQGYNEQFFGPGTRLTVL.